The entry below gives a single T cell receptor (beta chain) sequence along with its context. Its cognate antigen has yet to be identified. The input lacks base qualities; no much larger clone sits a single base away. The V end loses 7 bases and the J end loses 10 bases, and a stretch of 19 bases separates them. Taken from the germline V gene, the CDR1 and CDR2 loops are SGHVS and FNYEAQ. The CDR3 spans 13 residues, from the cysteine through the phenylalanine. Left in the record is the CDR3 DNA by itself, 39 bases read in frame from the first base. This sample stems from a study of T cells in Graves' hyperthyroidism and ophthalmopathy (dated by TCRdb to 2018 to 2020). With regard to the full study: To identify TCR V-J signatures that set the groups apart, the researchers used a discovery cohort of 100 patients, made up of 40 to 45 with Graves' ophthalmopathy and 57 with stable Graves' hyperthyroidism. An independent validation cohort of around 19 hyperthyroidism patients and over 15 patients who later progressed to ophthalmopathy tested prospective prediction of ophthalmopathy. Following sampling, methimazole starting at 30 mg daily was given to hyperthyroidism patients, and high-dose intravenous methylprednisolone was given to ophthalmopathy patients. For training and testing, the 100 or so patients in the discovery cohort were randomly divided in a 7:3 ratio. In addition, the study compared T-cell repertoires in thyroid tissue and in blood from about six Graves' hyperthyroidism patients. The paper reports TCR Vbeta CDR3 sequencing of over 130 peripheral blood samples: approximately 41 ophthalmopathy, roughly 74 hyperthyroidism and around 17 progressor patients. Beyond this particular receptor, the publication reports: Sample size was not statistically predetermined, and blinding of investigators to group allocation was not performed. Most expanded thyroid clonotypes (frequency above 0.001) were also detected in blood, a finding suggesting that blood repertoires may reflect thyroid immune responses. In validation, the model predicted progression to ophthalmopathy a median of around six months before onset, with approximately 71% sensitivity and 72.22% specificity. In cross-validation, a model built on a 13 V-J signature told ophthalmopathy apart from stable hyperthyroidism with 85% to 90% sensitivity and approximately 84% specificity, and in testing the same model reached 80%/75%.

Amplification of TCR beta CDR3 regions was carried out from RNA transcripts. For the first round of RT-PCR on the TCR CDR3, the HTBI primer set was used together with the Qiagen OneStep RT-PCR kit. A second multiplex PCR round built the libraries, followed by size selection and purification. Paired-end sequencing of the libraries was performed with 100 bp reads on an Illumina HiSeq2000. The paper's data handling went like this. Raw data were processed with SOAPnuke, discarding reads with adapters, uncalled bases, mean Phred below 15, or no exact constant-primer or identifier match. High-quality paired reads were merged with COPE v1.2.5, and unique nucleotide sequences were defined as clonotypes. Clonotypes were aligned to IMGT TRBV, TRBD and TRBJ reference segments using MiTCR v1.1. Only V-J combinations with frequency above 0.0001, covering about 99% of repertoires, were analysed. The TCS score was defined as the ratio of F50 (clonal expansion) to E x V (chaos), calculated using BLOSUM62-based TCRdist between CDR3 peptides within each V-J. Welch's t-statistics and random forest reduced around 550 V-J features to 10 to 15, which were used in a naive Bayes classifier (R e1071). Clones were called with MiXCR by TCRdb after fastp trimmed the public reads at Q25, and only in-frame beta chains were retained. Each CDR3 protein gets just one entry, which takes the most common genes and DNA from the rows behind it. The V and J calls come from TCRdb's annotation, not from the publication. The sample table holds hundreds of thousands of distinct CDR3 sequences, of which 35% to 55% were seen once. 8% to 8.5% of the sample is held by the ten biggest clonotypes.

Graves' hyperthyroidism was defined as stable when no progression to ophthalmopathy occurred over 18 months of follow-up. Hyperthyroidism patients were aged 18 to 65 years and newly diagnosed, with disease duration of less than 2 months. Any patient with an uncontrolled infection, another autoimmune disease, pregnancy or lactation was excluded. Diagnoses were established on the basis of clinical symptoms, serum thyroxine and TRAb, thyroid ultrasound, and orbital computed tomography. Total RNA was extracted using Trizol reagent, and RNA quality was assessed on an Agilent 2100 Bioanalyzer. This chain is built from TRBV7-6 and TRBJ2-5; the D gene is possibly TRBD2, with 5 bases matching. Sequenced: peripheral blood or thyroid tissue (not recorded which). The TCR sequence derives from a woman between 18 and 29 years old with Graves' hyperthyroidism. Donor details come from another sample of the same person, matched by shared clones. The DNA is TGTGCCAGCAATTCAGGCGGAGGTTATGTCCAGTACTTC. Translated, this is CASNSGGGYVQYF.